Shown below are 17 T cell receptor beta chains from a single sample sequenced in a study of cytomegalovirus exposure and HLA in healthy donors. The PCR had 60 Vbeta and 13 Jbeta primers. Assay used: immunoSEQ multiplex PCR; TCRdb lists only in-frame clones, some missing. Its table records more than 85,000 clones. The source material was PBMCs. The receptors shown here come from a girl aged 10 to 17 in good health and CMV-seropositive.

The chain links TRBV15 to TRBJ2-3, with D possibly TRBD1 on 7 matching bases. V lost 6 bases to trimming and J lost 1 base, with 11 bases between them. CDR3 size: 14 residues. CDR1 and CDR2 (germline): LNHNV, YYDKDF (reference sequence). The chain's CDR3 is CATRRDRRTDTQYF. The CDR3 DNA reads as TGTGCCACCAGGCGGGACAGACGCACAGATACGCAGTATTTT.

The chain carries TRBV9 and TRBJ2-5; D possibly corresponds to TRBD2 (6 bases). CDR3 length: 15 amino acids. Germline V gene data show CDR1 as SGDLS and CDR2 as YYNGEE. Between the trimmed V and J ends, which lost 5 bases and 0 bases, there was a span of 14 bases. CDR3 in DNA: TGTGCCAGCAGTGCAGCTGGGACTCACCAAGAGACCCAGTACTTC. Amino acid sequence: CASSAAGTHQETQYF. The full variable domain, completed using reference TRBV9 and TRBJ2-5, is DSGVTQTPKHLITATGQRVTLRCSPRSGDLSVYWYQQSLDQGLQFLIQYYNGEERAKGNILERFSAQQFPDLHSELNLSSLELGDSALYFCASSAAGTHQETQYFGPGTRLLVL.

This chain connects TRBV28 to TRBJ1-6; perhaps TRBD1 as D (5 bases). Germline values: CDR1 MDHEN, CDR2 SYDVKM. The CDR3 extends over 14 amino acids. Trimming took off 4 bases at V and 9 bases at J, with 13 bases between the two ends. CDR3 in amino acids: CASSSGSSFSPLHF. The CDR3 DNA sequence: TGTGCCAGCAGTTCAGGGTCTTCTTTTTCACCCCTCCACTTT.

The V and J genes are TRBV19 and TRBJ2-7; TRBD2 agrees at 8 bases. This CDR3 spans 14 amino acids. V shed 1 base, J shed 2 bases, and the junction held 1 base outside the gene matches. From germline, CDR1 is LNHDA and CDR2 SQIVND (reference sequence). CDR3 amino acids: CASSIAGGPYEQYF. The CDR3, as DNA: TGTGCCAGTAGTATAGCGGGGGGGCCCTACGAGCAGTACTTC.

The chain employs TRBV19 and TRBJ1-5; 8 bases are shared with TRBD1. The V gene end was trimmed by 6 bases and the J gene end by 6 bases; junction bases not matched to a gene: 13. The CDR3 has 16 amino acids. From germline, CDR1 is LNHDA and CDR2 SQIVND (reference sequence). The CDR3, as DNA: TGTGCCAGTAGCCCTCAGGGGGCTAGAGGAGGTCAGCCCCAGCATTTT. Translation gives CASSPQGARGGQPQHF. The entire variable domain, with the rest obtained from reference TRBV19 and TRBJ1-5, is as follows: DGGITQSPKYLFRKEGQNVTLSCEQNLNHDAMYWYRQDPGQGLRLIYYSQIVNDFQKGDIAEGYSVSREKKESFPLTVTSAQKNPTAFYLCASSPQGARGGQPQHFGDGTRLSIL.

This chain connects TRBV18 to TRBJ2-6; 10 nucleotides match TRBD1. The junction had 2 bases not matched to a gene; V was cut back by 3 bases and J by 0 bases. The CDR3 runs to 17 residues. Germline V gene lookup returns CDR1 KGHSH and CDR2 LQKENI. The CDR3 region has the DNA TGTGCCAGCTCACCGGGACAGGGGAACTCTGGGGCCAACGTCCTGACTTTC. It encodes CASSPGQGNSGANVLTF.

The chain has TRBV2 and TRBJ1-1, with D possibly being TRBD1 (6 bases). The ends were cut back, 3 bases at V and 10 bases at J, with 21 bases in the middle. Germline CDR1 and CDR2: SNHLY and FYNNEI. This CDR3 comprises 15 residues. CDR3 sequence: CASSEGFGTGGGAFF. Written as DNA, the CDR3 is TGTGCCAGCAGTGAGGGTTTTGGTACGGGAGGGGGAGCTTTCTTT. Using reference TRBV2 and TRBJ1-1 for the parts outside the CDR3, the full variable domain is EPEVTQTPSHQVTQMGQEVILRCVPISNHLYFYWYRQILGQKVEFLVSFYNNEISEKSEIFDDQFSVERPDGSNFTLKIRSTKLEDSAMYFCASSEGFGTGGGAFFGQGTRLTVV.

CDR3 nucleotide sequence: TGTGCCAGCAGCAAAGACAGGGGGCGTGGGAATTCACCCCTCCACTTT. Protein: CASSKDRGRGNSPLHF. The gene calls are TRBV5-6 and TRBJ1-6; 10 nucleotides match TRBD1. The CDR3 consists of 16 residues. V dropped 4 bases and J dropped 7; count of bases not matched to a gene: 8. Per germline, CDR1 SGHDT and CDR2 YYEEEE. The entire variable domain, with the rest obtained from reference TRBV5-6 and TRBJ1-6, is as follows: DAGVTQSPTHLIKTRGQQVTLRCSPKSGHDTVSWYQQALGQGPQFIFQYYEEEERQRGNFPDRFSGHQFPNYSSELNVNALLLGDSALYLCASSKDRGRGNSPLHFGNGTRLTVT.

The J gene is TRBJ1-5, the V gene TRBV19, with a tentative D call TRBD1 (5 bases). The CDR3 covers 13 residues. V was pared by 7 bases and J by 7 bases, with 14 bases between. Germline V gene lookup returns CDR1 LNHDA and CDR2 SQIVND (reference sequence). CDR3 protein: CASKGGARQPQHF. The DNA for the CDR3 is TGTGCCAGTAAGGGCGGGGCGAGGCAGCCCCAGCATTTT.

Here the CDR3 DNA reads TGTGCCAGCAGTGACCCGGGACATCAGTTCGTCGAGCAGTACGTC. Encoded protein: CASSDPGHQFVEQYV. This chain joins TRBV6-1 and TRBJ2-7; perhaps TRBD1 as D (6 bases). The CDR3 loop spans 15 amino acids. V was trimmed by 3 bases and J by 6 bases, leaving 18 bases between them. In germline, CDR1 is MNHNS, CDR2 SASEGT.

The CDR3 here is CASRTGTSGETQYF. In DNA form, the CDR3 reads TGTGCCAGCAGAACCGGGACTAGCGGCGAGACCCAGTACTTC. The chain employs TRBV6-5 and TRBJ2-5; 11 bases map to TRBD2. Trimming removed 6 bases from V and 5 bases from J; junction bases left unmatched: 5. Germline CDR1 reads MNHEY; CDR2 reads SVGAGI. The CDR3 loop spans 14 amino acids.

The chain employs TRBV7-9 and TRBJ2-1; TRBD2 agrees at 8 bases. Germline values: CDR1 SEHNR, CDR2 FQNEAQ (reference sequence). The CDR3 is 14 amino acids. V was pared by 3 bases and J by 8 bases, with 6 bases of the junction left unmatched. The CDR3 DNA sequence: TGTGCCAGCAGCTTCCAGACTAGCGTCGATGAGCAGTTCTTC. Residues: CASSFQTSVDEQFF.

The gene calls are TRBV29-1 and TRBJ2-3, with 8 bases identical to TRBD1. After removal of 0 bases from V and 2 bases from J, the junction contained 4 bases not matched to a gene. CDR1 and CDR2 from the germline V gene are SQVTM and ANQGSEA. There are 15 residues in the CDR3. The CDR3 here is CSVEDRDRFTDTQYF. The CDR3 DNA reads as TGCAGCGTTGAAGATCGGGACAGGTTCACAGATACGCAGTATTTT.

V is TRBV6-1 and J is TRBJ2-7, with 7 bases fitting TRBD2. Trimming took 6 bases from V and 2 from J; bases not matched to a gene: 7. Germline CDR1 is MNHNS and CDR2 is SASEGT. CDR3 length: 14 residues. The CDR3 sequence is CASRGGGVTYEQYV. The CDR3 coding sequence is TGTGCCAGCAGGGGTGGGGGGGTAACCTACGAGCAGTACGTC.

The chain combines TRBV7-9 with TRBJ2-3; D is possibly TRBD1 (5 bases). V lost 4 bases to trimming and J lost 8 bases, with 25 bases between them. Per germline, CDR1 SEHNR and CDR2 FQNEAQ (reference sequence). CDR3 size: 17 residues. CDR3 amino acids: CASSSTQGSGPGATQYF. The CDR3 nucleotides read TGTGCCAGCAGCTCAACTCAGGGTTCGGGTCCTGGGGCTACGCAGTATTTT.

This CDR3 reads CASKLWAQPQHF. In nucleotides, the CDR3 is TGTGCCAGCAAACTTTGGGCTCAGCCCCAGCATTTT. This chain links TRBV28 with TRBJ1-5; D call uncertain. Per germline, CDR1 MDHEN and CDR2 SYDVKM. The CDR3 length is 12 residues. Trimming removed 7 bases at V and 6 bases at J, with 10 bases between.

V usage is TRBV7-9 and J usage is TRBJ2-5, with D possibly matching TRBD2 (6 bases). Germline CDR1 SEHNR, CDR2 FQNEAQ (reference sequence). The V and J ends lost 8 bases and 4 bases respectively, with 14 bases between them. CDR3 length: 13 amino acids. The CDR3 spells CASSEGGGETQYF. CDR3 nucleotides: TGTGCCAGCTCGGAGGGTGGGGGAGAGACCCAGTACTTC.